This is a list of T cell receptor beta chains from one sample in a study of breast tumors, draining lymph nodes, adjacent tissues. Each CDR3 protein is one row after TCRdb ran MiXCR on the multiplex PCR reads. The sample gives about 200,000 distinct CDR3 sequences, roughly 31% of which show up once; around 4.5% is in the top ten. Sequenced: axillary lymph node tissue. Receptors originate from a female donor with breast cancer. Some clones in this sample may be carry-over from other donors' samples. The CDR3 runs from the conserved cysteine through the conserved F or W. The order of the fields is clone size, J gene, D gene, V gene, CDR3 protein, CDR3 DNA. D genes are given only for firm matches. Clone sizes are given selectively: once, few, many, or a class where the clone is expanded.

NA TRBJ1-4 TRBD1 TRBV5-4 CASSGQGTNEKLFF TGTGCCAGCAGCGGACAGGGGACTAATGAAAAACTGTTTTTT
many TRBJ2-6 NA TRBV7-9 CASSPGTPGANVLTF TGTGCCAGCAGCCCAGGGACCCCTGGGGCCAACGTCCTGACTTTC
many TRBJ2-3 TRBD2 TRBV7-9 CASSLASLREGTDTQYF TGTGCCAGCAGCTTAGCGAGTCTACGGGAGGGCACAGATACGCAGTATTTT
many TRBJ2-7 NA TRBV20-1 CSARDPSPGAYEQYF TGCAGTGCTAGAGATCCCTCGCCAGGGGCCTACGAGCAGTACTTC
NA TRBJ2-6 TRBD1 TRBV20-1 CSAGTGGANVLTF TGCAGTGCTGGGACAGGGGGGGCCAACGTCCTGACTTTC
few TRBJ1-2 NA TRBV20-1 CSVRGSGRGGYTF TGCAGTGTTAGAGGGAGTGGGCGGGGTGGCTACACCTTC
many TRBJ2-7 NA TRBV4-2 CASSQGLGHEQYF TGTGCCAGCAGCCAAGGACTAGGACACGAGCAGTACTTC
NA TRBJ1-4 NA TRBV12-3/TRBV12-4 CASSLQTWGVGEKLFF TGTGCCAGCAGTCTTCAGACTTGGGGCGTAGGAGAAAAACTGTTTTTT
NA TRBJ1-5 TRBD1 TRBV19 CASSPGGGRDNQPQHF TGTGCCAGTAGTCCAGGGGGGGGACGAGACAATCAGCCCCAGCATTTT
many TRBJ2-2 TRBD1 TRBV19 CASSIYGTGTGELFF TGTGCCAGTAGTATATATGGGACAGGGACCGGGGAGCTGTTTTTT
many TRBJ2-7 NA TRBV7-3 CASSSGAGDEQYF TGTGCCAGCAGCTCCGGGGCCGGAGACGAGCAGTACTTC
many TRBJ2-3 TRBD2 TRBV13 CARGERRGAGATDTQYF TGTGCCCGAGGGGAAAGGCGGGGGGCCGGAGCCACAGATACGCAGTATTTT